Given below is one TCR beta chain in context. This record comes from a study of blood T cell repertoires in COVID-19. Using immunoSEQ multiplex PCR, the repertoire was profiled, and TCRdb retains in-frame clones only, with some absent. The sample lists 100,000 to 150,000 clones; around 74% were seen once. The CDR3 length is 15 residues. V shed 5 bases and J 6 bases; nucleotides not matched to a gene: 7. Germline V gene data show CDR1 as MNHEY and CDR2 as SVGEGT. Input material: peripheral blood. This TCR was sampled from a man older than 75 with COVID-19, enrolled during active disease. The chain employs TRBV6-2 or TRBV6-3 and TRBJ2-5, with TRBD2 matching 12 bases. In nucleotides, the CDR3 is TGTGCCAGCAGTCCGCTAGCGGGAGGGTTAAAGACCCAGTACTTC. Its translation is CASSPLAGGLKTQYF.